Listed below are T cell receptor beta chains from one sample, sequenced in a study of control samples from healthy donors and cancer patients. Clones were read by immunoSEQ multiplex PCR, and TCRdb kept only the in-frame ones, dropping some. The sample contains 250,000 to 300,000 clones, over 75% of which appear only once. The sequenced material came from PBMCs. Receptors originate from a woman aged 60 to 75 with lung cancer. CDR3s include the opening cysteine and the closing phenylalanine or tryptophan. The order of the fields is J gene, D gene, CDR3 length, V gene, clone size, CDR3 DNA, CDR3 protein. A D gene is named only where the DNA matches it firmly. Expanded clones are given a class, and other clones once, few, many or no size at all.

>TRBJ2-2|.|13|TRBV28|.
TGTGCCAGCCGTACCCTGAACACCGGGGAGCTGTTTTTT
CASRTLNTGELFF
>TRBJ1-5|.|12|TRBV6-2/TRBV6-3|.
TGTGCCAGCAGTTCCCCCGAGTTCCCCCAGCATTTT
CASSSPEFPQHF
>TRBJ2-7|.|14|TRBV7-6|.
TGTGCCAGCAGCTTAGCGGGGCAGGCTGGTAAGCAGTACTTC
CASSLAGQAGKQYF
>TRBJ2-1|.|15|TRBV6-1|.
TGTGCCAGCAGTGAGAATCGACTATCACGCAATGAGCAGTTCTTC
CASSENRLSRNEQFF
>TRBJ2-6|.|18|TRBV1|.
TGCACCAGCAGCCACGGGCTAGCGGATTCCTCTGGGGCCAACGTCCTGACTTTC
CTSSHGLADSSGANVLTF
>TRBJ1-2|.|13|TRBV2|.
TGTGCCAGCAGTGCCGGTCTCCGATATGGCTACACCTTC
CASSAGLRYGYTF
>TRBJ2-1|TRBD1|15|TRBV7-3|.
TGTGCCAGCAGCTCCGGGACAGGGGTCTACAATGAGCAGTTCTTC
CASSSGTGVYNEQFF
>TRBJ2-1|.|15|TRBV7-3|.
TGTGCCAGCAGCCGCGGTCTCGGCTCCTACAATGAGCAGTTCTTC
CASSRGLGSYNEQFF
>TRBJ2-3|TRBD1|15|TRBV5-1|few
TGCGCCAGCAGTCGCACCCCCGCACAGGGGTCAAGTCTGTATTTT
CASSRTPAQGSSLYF
>TRBJ1-2|TRBD1|15|TRBV7-8|.
TGTGCCAGCAGCCTAAAGAGGACAGGGGACTATGGCTACACCTTC
CASSLKRTGDYGYTF
>TRBJ2-7|.|16|TRBV10-3|.
TGTGCCATCAGTGGGAGAGCAGGGGAGAGCTCCTACGAGCAGTACTTC
CAISGRAGESSYEQYF
>TRBJ2-7|.|16|TRBV5-1|.
TGCGCCAGCAGACACACGACCGGGACTTTGCTCTACGAGCAGTACTTC
CASRHTTGTLLYEQYF
>TRBJ2-7|.|12|TRBV6-5|.
TGTGCCAGCAGTTACTCGACCGGGGAGCAGTACTTC
CASSYSTGEQYF
>TRBJ2-3|.|15|TRBV3-1/TRBV3-2|.
TGTGCCAGCAGCCAAGCGGGGAGAAACACAGATACGCAGTATTTT
CASSQAGRNTDTQYF
>TRBJ2-3|TRBD2|15|TRBV9|.
TGTGCCAGCAGCGTCGCTAGCGGTCCCACAGATACGCAGTATTTT
CASSVASGPTDTQYF
>TRBJ1-5|.|13|TRBV2|.
TGTGCCAGCAACAGGGCGGGCAATCAGCCCCAGCATTTT
CASNRAGNQPQHF
>TRBJ2-1|.|14|TRBV28|.
TGTGCCAGCAGTTTATCGGGGACCGGGAATGAGCAGTTCTTC
CASSLSGTGNEQFF
>TRBJ2-1|.|16|TRBV5-1|.
TGCGCCAGCAGCTTAGGTGACATTCTCGGCAACAATGAGCAGTTCTTC
CASSLGDILGNNEQFF
>TRBJ2-3|.|15|TRBV5-1|.
TGCGCCAGCAGCTTCCAGGGATTATCGCCAGATACGCAGTATTTT
CASSFQGLSPDTQYF
>TRBJ2-3|.|16|TRBV5-1|.
TGCGCCAGCAGCTTGGTCAGACAGAGAAGCACAGATACGCAGTATTTT
CASSLVRQRSTDTQYF
>TRBJ2-1|.|15|TRBV9|.
TGTGCCAGCAGCTCCCAAGAGGACGCGATTTTTGAGCAGTTCTTC
CASSSQEDAIFEQFF
>TRBJ2-5|.|15|TRBV11-2|.
TGTGCCAGCAGCTTAGTTGGGCAAATCGGGGAGACCCAGTACTTC
CASSLVGQIGETQYF
>TRBJ1-4|.|15|TRBV27|.
TGTGCCAGCAGCGCGTGGGGGGACTCTAATGAAAAACTGTTTTTT
CASSAWGDSNEKLFF
>TRBJ1-3|.|12|TRBV6-6|.
TGTGCCAGCAGTCTACAGGGAAACACCATATATTTT
CASSLQGNTIYF
>TRBJ1-2|.|14|TRBV5-4|.
TGTGCCAGCAGCTTGGACGGTTCGGCCTATGGCTACACCTTC
CASSLDGSAYGYTF
>TRBJ1-2|TRBD1|15|TRBV28|.
TGTGCCAGCAGTTGGGACAGGGAAAGCTCTATGGTGTACACCTTC
CASSWDRESSMVYTF
>TRBJ1-3|TRBD1|14|TRBV3-1/TRBV3-2|.
TGTGCCAGCAGCCTCCGGGACAGGGTTCCCACCATATATTTT
CASSLRDRVPTIYF
>TRBJ2-1|.|12|TRBV3-1/TRBV3-2|.
TGTGCCAGCAGCCAAGCCGTCGCTGAGCAGTTCTTC
CASSQAVAEQFF
>TRBJ1-2|TRBD1|14|TRBV27|once
TGTGCCAGCAAGAGAGGGACAGGGGACTATGGCTACACCTTC
CASKRGTGDYGYTF
>TRBJ2-7|.|14|TRBV7-2|few
TGTGCCAGCAGCACGGGACCCCTATCCTACGAGCAGTACTTC
CASSTGPLSYEQYF
>TRBJ1-2|TRBD1|13|TRBV19|.
TGTGCCAGTAGCACGGGACAGAACTATGGCTACACCTTC
CASSTGQNYGYTF
>TRBJ2-7|.|13|TRBV5-6|.
TGTGCCAGCAGCTTGGGGACCACCTACGAGCAGTACTTC
CASSLGTTYEQYF
>TRBJ1-5|TRBD1|14|TRBV30|few
TGTGCCTGGAGCCCGGGACAGGGGTATCAGCCCCAGCATTTT
CAWSPGQGYQPQHF
>TRBJ1-4|TRBD1|15|TRBV28|.
TGTGCCAGCAGTCGGGACAGGGGCGTGAATGAAAAACTGTTTTTT
CASSRDRGVNEKLFF
>TRBJ2-1|.|18|TRBV9|.
TGTGCCAGCAGCGTAGGGCCTAGCGCAAGTGTAGGTGTTAGTGAGCAGTTCTTC
CASSVGPSASVGVSEQFF
>TRBJ2-7|TRBD1|16|TRBV3-1/TRBV3-2|.
TGTGCCAGCAGCCAAGTGTTGGGACAGGGGGCCCTCGAGCAGTACTTC
CASSQVLGQGALEQYF
>TRBJ2-5|TRBD1|15|TRBV5-1|.
TGCGCCAGCAGCTTGACAGGGGATCTGTACGAGACCCAGTACTTC
CASSLTGDLYETQYF
>TRBJ1-6|TRBD1|16|TRBV4-1|few
TGCGCCAGCAGCCAAGGAGCCGGGACAGGGTATTCACCCCTCCACTTT
CASSQGAGTGYSPLHF
>TRBJ2-1|.|16|TRBV27|once
TGTGCCAGCAGTTTATTGGGCGCCGGAACCTACAATGAGCAGTTCTTC
CASSLLGAGTYNEQFF
>TRBJ1-1|TRBD1|14|TRBV18|.
TGTGCCAGCTCACCAGACAGGGAATCCACTGAAGCTTTCTTT
CASSPDRESTEAFF
>TRBJ2-5|TRBD1|17|TRBV24-1|once
TGTGCCACCAGTGACCCCGGGACAGGGGGACAGCGAGAGACCCAGTACTTC
CATSDPGTGGQRETQYF
>TRBJ2-5|TRBD1|18|TRBV6-2/TRBV6-3|.
TGTGCCAGCAGTTATTCCCGGGACAGGGTCCCTAGGCAAGAGACCCAGTACTTC
CASSYSRDRVPRQETQYF
>TRBJ1-5|.|16|TRBV10-3|.
TGTGCCATCAGTGAGGCACCCGGCGGTGGCAATCAGCCCCAGCATTTT
CAISEAPGGGNQPQHF
>TRBJ1-1|.|15|TRBV19|once
TGTGCCAGTAGTATGGTAGGGAGCATGAACACTGAAGCTTTCTTT
CASSMVGSMNTEAFF
>TRBJ1-2|TRBD1|16|TRBV19|.
TGTGCCAGTAGTATCCTTCCGGGACAGGGTAACTATGGCTACACCTTC
CASSILPGQGNYGYTF
>TRBJ1-5|.|15|TRBV3-1/TRBV3-2|.
TGTGCCAGCAGCCAACAACAGGGAAGCAATCAGCCCCAGCATTTT
CASSQQQGSNQPQHF
>TRBJ2-7|.|14|TRBV19|few
TGTGCCAGTAGTATGTTTGCAGGGAGTACCGAGCAGTACTTC
CASSMFAGSTEQYF